The clone carrying this T cell receptor beta chain was seen more than once but under ten times. Its target is unknown. The sample belongs to a study of T cells in Graves' hyperthyroidism and ophthalmopathy. Broader study findings: Stable hyperthyroidism was told apart from ophthalmopathy by a model built on 13 V-J features. Blood samples included most of the expanded thyroid clonotypes exceeding 0.001.

Amplified regions were TCR beta CDR3 sequences from RNA transcripts. Using the HTBI primer set, a first-round RT-PCR was run on the TCR CDR3. TCRdb analysed the multiplex PCR reads with MiXCR anew, one entry per CDR3 protein. The sample lists about 160,000 distinct CDR3 sequences; roughly 9.4% were seen once. It was at first hyperthyroidism diagnosis, before any ophthalmopathy symptoms, that the blood sample was taken. Deletions cut 4 bases from V and 5 bases from J, with 7 bases between. This CDR3 is 12 amino acids long. The V gene's germline CDR1 is LNHDA and CDR2 SQIVND (reference sequence). The clonotype was recovered from a woman between 18 and 30 years old with Graves' hyperthyroidism that later progressed to Graves' ophthalmopathy. The sequenced sample consisted of blood. V is TRBV19 and J is TRBJ2-3; no definite D call. CDR3 residues: CASSKLLDTQYF. CDR3 DNA: TGTGCCAGTAGTAAACTGTTAGATACGCAGTATTTT.